This TCR beta chain was documented in a study of blood T cell repertoires in COVID-19. In the original workflow: Amplification of reference gene primers was used by the study to estimate nucleated cell counts. Clones were read by immunoSEQ multiplex PCR, and TCRdb kept only the in-frame ones, dropping some. V and J calls and clone size are copied from that table; D and trimming were computed from the DNA. This table holds approximately 300,000 clones, 85% found once. Germline CDR1 is MNHEY and CDR2 is SVGEGT. Trimming removed 0 bases from V and 3 bases from J, with 9 bases in between. The CDR3 loop spans 15 amino acids.

V is TRBV6-2 or TRBV6-3 and J is TRBJ2-1; D is unclear. The sample was peripheral blood. The clonotype originates from a woman in her forties or fifties with active or convalescent COVID-19. The CDR3 nucleotides are TGTGCCAGCAGTTACTCAGAGCCGAACTACAATGAGCAGTTCTTC. Translation: CASSYSEPNYNEQFF.